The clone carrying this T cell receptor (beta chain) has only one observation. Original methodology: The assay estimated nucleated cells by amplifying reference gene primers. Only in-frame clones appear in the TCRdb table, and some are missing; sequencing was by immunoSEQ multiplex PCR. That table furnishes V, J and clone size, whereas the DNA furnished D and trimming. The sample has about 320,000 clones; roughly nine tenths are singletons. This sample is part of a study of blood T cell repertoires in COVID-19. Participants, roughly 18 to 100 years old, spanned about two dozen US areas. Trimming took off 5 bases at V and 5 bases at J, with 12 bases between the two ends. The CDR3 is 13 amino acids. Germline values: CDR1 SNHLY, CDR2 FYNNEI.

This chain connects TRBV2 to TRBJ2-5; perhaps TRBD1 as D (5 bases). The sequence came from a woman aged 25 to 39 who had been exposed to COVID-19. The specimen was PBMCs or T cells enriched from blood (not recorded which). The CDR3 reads CASSMGLRETQYF. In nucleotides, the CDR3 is TGTGCCAGCAGTATGGGGCTTAGGGAGACCCAGTACTTC.